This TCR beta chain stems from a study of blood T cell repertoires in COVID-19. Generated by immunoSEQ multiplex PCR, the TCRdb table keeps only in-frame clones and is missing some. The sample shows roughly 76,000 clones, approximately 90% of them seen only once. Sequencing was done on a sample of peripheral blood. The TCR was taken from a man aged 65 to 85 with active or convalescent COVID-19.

CDR3 DNA sequence: TGTGCCAGCAGCTTCACGGAGACCCTATATGAGCATTTT. It encodes CASSFTETLYEHF. The chain uses TRBV7-9 and TRBJ1-5; the D is unclear. CDR1 and CDR2 (germline): SEHNR, FQNEAQ (reference sequence). Trimming took off 3 bases at V and 14 bases at J, with 17 bases between the two ends. The CDR3 loop spans 13 amino acids.